These 3 T cell receptor beta chains share one sample of origin, sequenced in a study of blood T cell repertoires in COVID-19. Measured with immunoSEQ multiplex PCR; TCRdb has only the in-frame clones, and not every one. The data hold approximately 500,000 clones, with approximately 85% observed a single time. The sequenced sample was peripheral blood. The receptors originated from a human donor in a cohort sampled during active COVID-19.

This chain uses TRBV30 with TRBJ1-1; possible D gene TRBD1, 5 bases. Trimming removed 0 bases at V and 4 bases at J, with 21 bases between. Germline V CDR1 and CDR2: GTSNPN, SVGIG (reference sequence). This CDR3 has 17 amino acids. CDR3 in DNA: TGTGCCTGGAGTGTCCCCCAGGGCGTTGTTGAGAGCACTGAAGCTTTCTTT. Its translation: CAWSVPQGVVESTEAFF.

The V and J genes are TRBV7-9 and TRBJ2-5, with D tentatively TRBD2 (5 bases). Trimming removed 5 bases at V and 4 bases at J, with 17 bases between. The CDR3 is 15 amino acids. The germline gives CDR1 SEHNR, CDR2 FQNEAQ (reference sequence). CDR3 region: CASSDTGIITETQYF. Here the CDR3 DNA reads TGTGCCAGCAGCGATACCGGGATTATCACAGAGACCCAGTACTTC.

The chain uses TRBV19 and TRBJ2-6; D gene unclear. Per germline, CDR1 LNHDA and CDR2 SQIVND (reference sequence). The ends were cut back, 4 bases at V and 0 bases at J, with 10 bases in the middle. The CDR3 runs 16 residues. CDR3 DNA sequence: TGTGCCAGTAGTACCACATATTCCTCTGGGGCCAACGTCCTGACTTTC. The encoded protein is CASSTTYSSGANVLTF.